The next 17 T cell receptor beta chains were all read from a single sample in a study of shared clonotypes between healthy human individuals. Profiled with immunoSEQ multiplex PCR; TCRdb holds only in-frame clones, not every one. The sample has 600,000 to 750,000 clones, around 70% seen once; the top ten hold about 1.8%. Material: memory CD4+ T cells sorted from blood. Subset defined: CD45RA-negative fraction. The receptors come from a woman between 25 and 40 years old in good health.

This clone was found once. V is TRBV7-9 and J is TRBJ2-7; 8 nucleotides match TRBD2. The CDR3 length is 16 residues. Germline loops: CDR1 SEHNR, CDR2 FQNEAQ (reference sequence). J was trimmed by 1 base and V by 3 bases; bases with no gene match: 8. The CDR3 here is CASSFPSGSDSYEQYF. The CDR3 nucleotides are TGTGCCAGCAGCTTCCCGAGCGGGAGTGATTCCTACGAGCAGTACTTC. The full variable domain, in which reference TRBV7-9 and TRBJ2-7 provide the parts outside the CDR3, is DTGVSQNPRHKITKRGQNVTFRCDPISEHNRLYWYRQTLGQGPEFLTYFQNEAQLEKSRLLSDRFSAERPKGSFSTLEIQRTEQGDSAMYLCASSFPSGSDSYEQYFGPGTRLTVT.

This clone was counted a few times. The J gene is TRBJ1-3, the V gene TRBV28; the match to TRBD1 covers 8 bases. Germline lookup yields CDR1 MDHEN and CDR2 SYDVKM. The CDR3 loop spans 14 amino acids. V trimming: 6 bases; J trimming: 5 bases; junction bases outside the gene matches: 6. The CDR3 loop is CASRVDRGRNTIYF. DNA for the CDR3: TGTGCCAGCAGAGTCGACAGGGGACGAAACACCATATATTTT.

CDR3 amino acids: CASSEASLAGGSYNEQFF. DNA of the CDR3: TGTGCCAGCAGTGAAGCATCTCTAGCGGGAGGTTCCTACAATGAGCAGTTCTTC. The chain couples TRBV6-1 to TRBJ2-1, with 11 nucleotides matching TRBD2. Per the germline V gene, CDR1 is MNHNS and CDR2 is SASEGT. V was clipped by 0 bases and J by 1 base; unmatched bases: 5. The CDR3 loop spans 18 amino acids.

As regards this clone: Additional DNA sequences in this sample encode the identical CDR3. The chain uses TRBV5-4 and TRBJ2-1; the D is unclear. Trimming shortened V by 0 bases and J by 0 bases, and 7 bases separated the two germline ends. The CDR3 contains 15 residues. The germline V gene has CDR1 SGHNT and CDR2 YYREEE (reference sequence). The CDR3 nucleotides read TGTGCCAGCAGCTTGGGAGGTAGCTCCTACAATGAGCAGTTCTTC. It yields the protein CASSLGGSSYNEQFF.

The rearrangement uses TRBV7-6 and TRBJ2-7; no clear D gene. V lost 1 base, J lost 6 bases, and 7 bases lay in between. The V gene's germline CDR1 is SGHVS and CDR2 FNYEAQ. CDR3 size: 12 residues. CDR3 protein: CASSLGWGEQYF. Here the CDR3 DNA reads TGTGCCAGCAGCTTAGGGTGGGGCGAGCAGTACTTC.

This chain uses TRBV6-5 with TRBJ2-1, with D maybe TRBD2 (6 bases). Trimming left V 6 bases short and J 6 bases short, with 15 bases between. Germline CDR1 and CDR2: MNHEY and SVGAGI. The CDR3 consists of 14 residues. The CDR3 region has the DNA TGTGCCAGCAGCCGTGAGATTAGCGGCAATGAGCAGTTCTTC. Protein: CASSREISGNEQFF.

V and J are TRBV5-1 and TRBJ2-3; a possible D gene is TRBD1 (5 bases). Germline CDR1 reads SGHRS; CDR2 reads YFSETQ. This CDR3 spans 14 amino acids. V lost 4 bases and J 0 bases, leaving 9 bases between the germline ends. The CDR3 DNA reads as TGCGCCAGCAGCCCCAGGGTTAGCACAGATACGCAGTATTTT. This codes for CASSPRVSTDTQYF. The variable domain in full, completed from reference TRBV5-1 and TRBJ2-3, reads KAGVTQTPRYLIKTRGQQVTLSCSPISGHRSVSWYQQTPGQGLQFLFEYFSETQRNKGNFPGRFSGRQFSNSRSEMNVSTLELGDSALYLCASSPRVSTDTQYFGPGTRLTVL.

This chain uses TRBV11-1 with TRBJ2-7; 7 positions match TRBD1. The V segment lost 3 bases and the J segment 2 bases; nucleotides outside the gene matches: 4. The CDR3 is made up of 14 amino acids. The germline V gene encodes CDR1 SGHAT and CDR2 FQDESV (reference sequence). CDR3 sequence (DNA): TGTGCCAGCAGCTTGTGGGACAGTCCCTACGAGCAGTACTTC. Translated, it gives CASSLWDSPYEQYF.

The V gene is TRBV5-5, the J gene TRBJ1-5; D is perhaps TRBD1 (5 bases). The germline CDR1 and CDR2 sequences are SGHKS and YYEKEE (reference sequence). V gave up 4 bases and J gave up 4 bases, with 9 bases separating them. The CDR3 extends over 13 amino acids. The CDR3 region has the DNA TGTGCCAGCAGCCAAGGGACGAATCAGCCCCAGCATTTT. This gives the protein CASSQGTNQPQHF.

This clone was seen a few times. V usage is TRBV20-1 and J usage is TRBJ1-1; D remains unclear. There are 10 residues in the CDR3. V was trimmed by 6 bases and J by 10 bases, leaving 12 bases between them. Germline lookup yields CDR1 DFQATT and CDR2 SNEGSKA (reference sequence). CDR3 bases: TGCAGTGCCCCCTTGGGTGGAGCTTTCTTT. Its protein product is CSAPLGGAFF.

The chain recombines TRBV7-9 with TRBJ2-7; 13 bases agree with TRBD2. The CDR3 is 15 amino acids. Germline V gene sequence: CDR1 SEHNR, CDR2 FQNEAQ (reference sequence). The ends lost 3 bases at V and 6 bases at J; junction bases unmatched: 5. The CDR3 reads CASSFGLAGVGEQYF. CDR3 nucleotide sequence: TGTGCCAGCAGCTTTGGACTAGCGGGAGTAGGCGAGCAGTACTTC. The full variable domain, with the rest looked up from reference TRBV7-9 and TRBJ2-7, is DTGVSQNPRHKITKRGQNVTFRCDPISEHNRLYWYRQTLGQGPEFLTYFQNEAQLEKSRLLSDRFSAERPKGSFSTLEIQRTEQGDSAMYLCASSFGLAGVGEQYFGPGTRLTVT.

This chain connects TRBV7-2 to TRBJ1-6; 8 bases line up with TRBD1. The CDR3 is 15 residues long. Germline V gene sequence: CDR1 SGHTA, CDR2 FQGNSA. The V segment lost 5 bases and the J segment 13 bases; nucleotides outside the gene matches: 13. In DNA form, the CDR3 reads TGTGCCAGCAGCCCCGGGACAGGTCACCCAAATCCCCTCCACTTT. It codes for CASSPGTGHPNPLHF.

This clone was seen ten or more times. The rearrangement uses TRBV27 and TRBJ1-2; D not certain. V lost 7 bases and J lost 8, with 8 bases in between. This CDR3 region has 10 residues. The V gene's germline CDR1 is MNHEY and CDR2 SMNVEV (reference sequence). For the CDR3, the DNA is TGTGCCAGCAAAAAGGAAGGCTACACCTTC. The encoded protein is CASKKEGYTF.

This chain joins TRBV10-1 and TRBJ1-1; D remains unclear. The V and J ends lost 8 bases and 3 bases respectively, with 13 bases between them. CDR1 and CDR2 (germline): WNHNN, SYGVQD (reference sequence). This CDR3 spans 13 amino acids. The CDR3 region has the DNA TGCGCCAGCCAAGGGAGTATCTACACTGAAGCTTTCTTT. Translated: CASQGSIYTEAFF.

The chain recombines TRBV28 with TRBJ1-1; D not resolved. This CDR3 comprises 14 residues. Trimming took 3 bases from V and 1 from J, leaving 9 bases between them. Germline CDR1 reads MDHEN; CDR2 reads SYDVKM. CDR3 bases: TGTGCCAGCAGTTTTATAGGGCGGAACACTGAAGCTTTCTTT. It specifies CASSFIGRNTEAFF.

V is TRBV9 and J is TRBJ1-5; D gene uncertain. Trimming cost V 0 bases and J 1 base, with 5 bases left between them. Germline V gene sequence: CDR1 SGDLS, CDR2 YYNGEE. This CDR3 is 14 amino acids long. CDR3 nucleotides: TGTGCCAGCAGCGTAGGTGTGAGCAATCAGCCCCAGCATTTT. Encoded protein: CASSVGVSNQPQHF. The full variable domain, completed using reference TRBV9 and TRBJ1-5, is DSGVTQTPKHLITATGQRVTLRCSPRSGDLSVYWYQQSLDQGLQFLIQYYNGEERAKGNILERFSAQQFPDLHSELNLSSLELGDSALYFCASSVGVSNQPQHFGDGTRLSIL.

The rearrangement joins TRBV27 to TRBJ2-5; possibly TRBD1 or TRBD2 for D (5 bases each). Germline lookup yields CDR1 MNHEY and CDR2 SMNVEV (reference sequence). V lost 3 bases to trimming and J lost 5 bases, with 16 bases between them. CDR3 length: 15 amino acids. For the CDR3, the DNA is TGTGCCAGCAGTTTTTCCGTGGGACCTTGGGAGACCCAGTACTTC. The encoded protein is CASSFSVGPWETQYF.